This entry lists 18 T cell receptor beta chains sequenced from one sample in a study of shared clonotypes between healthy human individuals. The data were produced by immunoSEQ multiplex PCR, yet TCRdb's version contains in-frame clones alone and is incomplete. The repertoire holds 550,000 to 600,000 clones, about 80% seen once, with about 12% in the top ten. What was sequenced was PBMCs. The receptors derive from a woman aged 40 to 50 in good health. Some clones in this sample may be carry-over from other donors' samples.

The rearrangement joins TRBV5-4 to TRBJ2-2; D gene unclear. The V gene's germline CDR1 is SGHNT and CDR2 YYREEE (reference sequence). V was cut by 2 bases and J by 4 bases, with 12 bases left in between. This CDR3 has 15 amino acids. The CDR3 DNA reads TGTGCCAGCAGCTTTAGGGCAACGGTCACCGGGGAGCTGTTTTTT. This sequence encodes CASSFRATVTGELFF. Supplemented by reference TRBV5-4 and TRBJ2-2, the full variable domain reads ETGVTQSPTHLIKTRGQQVTLRCSSQSGHNTVSWYQQALGQGPQFIFQYYREEENGRGNFPPRFSGLQFPNYSSELNVNALELDDSALYLCASSFRATVTGELFFGEGSRLTVL.

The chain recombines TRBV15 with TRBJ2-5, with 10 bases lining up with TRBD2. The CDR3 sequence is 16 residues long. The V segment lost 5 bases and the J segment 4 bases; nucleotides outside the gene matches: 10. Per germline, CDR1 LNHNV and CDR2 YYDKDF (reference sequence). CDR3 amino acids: CATSGLAGGAIETQYF. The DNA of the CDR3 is TGTGCCACCAGCGGATTAGCGGGAGGAGCAATAGAGACCCAGTACTTC.

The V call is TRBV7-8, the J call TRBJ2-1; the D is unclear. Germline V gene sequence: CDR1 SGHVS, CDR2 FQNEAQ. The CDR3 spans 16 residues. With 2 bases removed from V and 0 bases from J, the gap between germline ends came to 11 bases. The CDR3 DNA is TGTGCCAGCAGCTTAAGCAGCGCCAGCTCCTACAATGAGCAGTTCTTC. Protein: CASSLSSASSYNEQFF. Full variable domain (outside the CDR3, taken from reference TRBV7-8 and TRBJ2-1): GAGVSQSPRYKVAKRGQDVALRCDPISGHVSLFWYQQALGQGPEFLTYFQNEAQLDKSGLPSDRFFAERPEGSVSTLKIQRTQQEDSAVYLCASSLSSASSYNEQFFGPGTRLTVL.

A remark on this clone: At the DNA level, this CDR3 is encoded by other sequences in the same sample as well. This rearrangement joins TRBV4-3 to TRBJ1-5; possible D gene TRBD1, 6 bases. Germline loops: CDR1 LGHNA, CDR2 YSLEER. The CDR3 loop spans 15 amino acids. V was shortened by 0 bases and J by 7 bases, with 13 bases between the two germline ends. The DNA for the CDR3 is TGCGCCAGCAGCCAAGACGACTTAGGGGGACAGCCCCAGCATTTT. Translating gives CASSQDDLGGQPQHF.

The CDR3 DNA reads TGCGCCAGCAGCTTTGGGGGACAGGGTGCTGGCTACACCTTC. It is translated as CASSFGGQGAGYTF. The gene calls are TRBV5-1 and TRBJ1-2, with 9 bases lining up with TRBD1. The CDR3 length is 14 residues. V gave up 2 bases and J gave up 7 bases; unmatched junction bases: 6. CDR1 SGHRS and CDR2 YFSETQ come from the germline V gene.

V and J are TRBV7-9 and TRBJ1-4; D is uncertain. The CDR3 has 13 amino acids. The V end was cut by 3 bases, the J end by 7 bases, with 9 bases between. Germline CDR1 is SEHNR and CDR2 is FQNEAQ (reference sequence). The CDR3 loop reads CASSFSLSEKLFF. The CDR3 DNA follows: TGTGCCAGCAGCTTTTCCCTGAGTGAAAAACTGTTTTTT.

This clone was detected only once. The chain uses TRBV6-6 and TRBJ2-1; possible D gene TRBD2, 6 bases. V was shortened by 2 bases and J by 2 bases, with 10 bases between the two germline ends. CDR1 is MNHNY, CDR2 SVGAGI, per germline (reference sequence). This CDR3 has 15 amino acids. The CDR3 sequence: CASSYEGLPYNEQFF. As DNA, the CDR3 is TGTGCCAGCAGTTACGAGGGACTCCCCTACAATGAGCAGTTCTTC.

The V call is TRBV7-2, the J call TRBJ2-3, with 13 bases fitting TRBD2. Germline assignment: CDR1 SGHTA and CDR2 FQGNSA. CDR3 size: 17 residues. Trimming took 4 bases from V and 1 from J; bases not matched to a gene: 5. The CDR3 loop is CASSSLGTSGGTDTQYF. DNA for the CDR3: TGTGCCAGCAGCTCCCTCGGGACTAGCGGGGGCACAGATACGCAGTATTTT.

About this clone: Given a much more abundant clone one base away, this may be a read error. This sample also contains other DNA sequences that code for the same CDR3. The CDR3 DNA follows: TGTGCCAGCAGCCTTGACAGCGGGGCCTACTACGAGCAGTACTTC. Translation gives CASSLDSGAYYEQYF. The V and J genes are TRBV5-4 and TRBJ2-7, with 7 nucleotides matching TRBD2. Germline CDR1 reads SGHNT; CDR2 reads YYREEE (reference sequence). V lost 4 bases, J lost 3 bases, and 10 bases stayed unmatched. The CDR3 runs to 15 residues.

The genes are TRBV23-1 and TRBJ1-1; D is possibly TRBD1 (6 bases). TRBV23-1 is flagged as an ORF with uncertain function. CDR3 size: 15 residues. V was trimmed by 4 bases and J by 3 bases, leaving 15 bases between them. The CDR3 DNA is TGCGCCAGCAGTCGCAACAGGGTAGAGGACACTGAAGCTTTCTTT. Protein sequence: CASSRNRVEDTEAFF.

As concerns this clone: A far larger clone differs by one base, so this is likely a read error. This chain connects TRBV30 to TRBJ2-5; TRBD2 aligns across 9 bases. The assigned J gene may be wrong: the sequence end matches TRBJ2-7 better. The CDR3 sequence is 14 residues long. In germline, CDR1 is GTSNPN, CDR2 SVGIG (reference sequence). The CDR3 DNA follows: TGTGCCTGGAGGCCCTGGCGGGGGGGCCGCGAGCAGTACTTC. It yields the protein CAWRPWRGGREQYF.

The CDR3, as DNA: TGCGCCAGCAGCGAATCGGGAGCGAACACCGGGGAGCTGTTTTTT. Translated: CASSESGANTGELFF. This rearrangement joins TRBV5-1 to TRBJ2-2; tentatively, D is TRBD2 (6 bases). This CDR3 region has 15 residues. Trimming left V 4 bases short and J 0 bases short, with 10 bases between. Germline V gene sequence: CDR1 SGHRS, CDR2 YFSETQ.

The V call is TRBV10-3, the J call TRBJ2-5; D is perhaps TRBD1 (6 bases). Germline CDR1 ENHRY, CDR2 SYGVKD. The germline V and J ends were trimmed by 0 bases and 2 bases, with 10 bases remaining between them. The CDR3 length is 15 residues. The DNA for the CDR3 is TGTGCCATCAGTGAGTCAGGTGGGACACAAGAGACCCAGTACTTC. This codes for CAISESGGTQETQYF.

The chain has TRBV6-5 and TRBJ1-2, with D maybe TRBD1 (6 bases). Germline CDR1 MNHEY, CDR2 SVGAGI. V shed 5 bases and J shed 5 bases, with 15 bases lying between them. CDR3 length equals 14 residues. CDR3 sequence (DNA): TGTGCCAGCAGTATCTCAGGGGTAGGGTATGGCTACACCTTC. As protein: CASSISGVGYGYTF.

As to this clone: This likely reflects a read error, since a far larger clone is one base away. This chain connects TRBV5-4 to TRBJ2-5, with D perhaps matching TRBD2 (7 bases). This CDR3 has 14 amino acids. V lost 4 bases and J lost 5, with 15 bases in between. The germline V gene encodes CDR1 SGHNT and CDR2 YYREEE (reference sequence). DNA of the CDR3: TGTGCCAGCAGCCAAGATGGGGGGGCGGAGACCCAGTACTTC. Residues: CASSQDGGAETQYF.

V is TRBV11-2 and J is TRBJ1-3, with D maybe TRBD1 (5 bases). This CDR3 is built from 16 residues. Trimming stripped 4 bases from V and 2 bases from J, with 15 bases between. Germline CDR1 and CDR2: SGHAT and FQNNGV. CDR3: CASSSWGGRAGNTIYF. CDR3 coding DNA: TGTGCCAGCAGCTCCTGGGGGGGAAGGGCTGGAAACACCATATATTTT.

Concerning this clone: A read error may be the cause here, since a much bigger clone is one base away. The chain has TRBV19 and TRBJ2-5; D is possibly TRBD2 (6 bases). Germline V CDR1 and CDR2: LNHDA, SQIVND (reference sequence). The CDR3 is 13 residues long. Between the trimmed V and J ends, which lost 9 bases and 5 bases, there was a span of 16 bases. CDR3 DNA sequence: TGTGCCAGCCTTGGGAGGTTCGGGGAGACCCAGTACTTC. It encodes CASLGRFGETQYF.

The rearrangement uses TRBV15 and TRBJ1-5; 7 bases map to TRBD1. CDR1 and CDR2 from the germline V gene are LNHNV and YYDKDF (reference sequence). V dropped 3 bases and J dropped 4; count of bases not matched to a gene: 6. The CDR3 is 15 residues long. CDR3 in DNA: TGTGCCACCAGCAGGACAGGGTACCCAAATCAGCCCCAGCATTTT. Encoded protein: CATSRTGYPNQPQHF. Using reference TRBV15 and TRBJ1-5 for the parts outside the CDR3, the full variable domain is DAMVIQNPRYQVTQFGKPVTLSCSQTLNHNVMYWYQQKSSQAPKLLFHYYDKDFNNEADTPDNFQSRRPNTSFCFLDIRSPGLGDTAMYLCATSRTGYPNQPQHFGDGTRLSIL.